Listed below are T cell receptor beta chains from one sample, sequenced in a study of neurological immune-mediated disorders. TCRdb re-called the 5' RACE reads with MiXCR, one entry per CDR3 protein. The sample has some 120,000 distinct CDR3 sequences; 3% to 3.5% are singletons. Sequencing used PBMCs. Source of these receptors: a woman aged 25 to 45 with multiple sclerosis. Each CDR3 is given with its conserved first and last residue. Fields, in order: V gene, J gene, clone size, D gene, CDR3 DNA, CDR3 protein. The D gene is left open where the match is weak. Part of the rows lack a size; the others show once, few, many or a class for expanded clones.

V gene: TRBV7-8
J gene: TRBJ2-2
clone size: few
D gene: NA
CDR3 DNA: TGTGCCAGCAGCCCCCGGACCGAAGCGAACACCGGGGAGCTGTTTTTT
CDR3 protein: CASSPRTEANTGELFF

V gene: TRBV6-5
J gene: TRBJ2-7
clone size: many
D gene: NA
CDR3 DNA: TGTGCCAGCAGTTCGGGGAGGGGGTTGCTCTCCTACGAGCAGTACTTC
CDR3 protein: CASSSGRGLLSYEQYF

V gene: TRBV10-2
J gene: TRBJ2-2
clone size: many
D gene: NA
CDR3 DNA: TGCGCCAGCAGTGAGATGGCCACCGGGGAGCTGTTTTTT
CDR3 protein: CASSEMATGELFF

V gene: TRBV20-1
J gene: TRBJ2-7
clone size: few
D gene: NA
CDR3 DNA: TGCAGTGTGGGTCGTAAGCAGAAAGAGCAGTACTTC
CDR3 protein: CSVGRKQKEQYF

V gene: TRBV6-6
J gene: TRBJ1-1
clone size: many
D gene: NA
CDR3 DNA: TGTGCCAGCAGAACAGGGTCCACTGAAGCTTTCTTT
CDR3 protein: CASRTGSTEAFF

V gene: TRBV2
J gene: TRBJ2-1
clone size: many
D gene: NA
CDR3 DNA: TGTGCCAGCAGCGGAATAGGGACGAATGAGCAGTTCTTC
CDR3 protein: CASSGIGTNEQFF

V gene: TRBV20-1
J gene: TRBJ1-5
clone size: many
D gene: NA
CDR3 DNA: TGCAGTGCCTTGGACAATAGCAATCAGCCCCAGCATTTT
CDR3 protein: CSALDNSNQPQHF

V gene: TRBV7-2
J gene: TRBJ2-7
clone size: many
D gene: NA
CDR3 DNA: TGTGCCAGCAGCAGTATTCACACATCCTACGAGCAGTACTTC
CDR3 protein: CASSSIHTSYEQYF

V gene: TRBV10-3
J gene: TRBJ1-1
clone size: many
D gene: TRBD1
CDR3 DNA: TGTGCCACCGGGACAGGCCCGTGGAACACTGAAGCTTTCTTT
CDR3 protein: CATGTGPWNTEAFF

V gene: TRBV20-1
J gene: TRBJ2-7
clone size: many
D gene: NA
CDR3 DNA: TGCAGTGCCTTCGACGGGACCCTCTACGAGCAGTACTTC
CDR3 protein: CSAFDGTLYEQYF

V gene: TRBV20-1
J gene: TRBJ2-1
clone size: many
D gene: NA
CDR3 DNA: TGCAGTGCTAGAGTAACGGTGAATTTACTCGATGAGCAGTTCTTC
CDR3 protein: CSARVTVNLLDEQFF

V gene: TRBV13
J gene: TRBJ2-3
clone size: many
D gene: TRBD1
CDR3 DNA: TGTGCCAGCAGCCAAAGGCGGACAGGGTGGACAGATACGCAGTATTTT
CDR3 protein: CASSQRRTGWTDTQYF

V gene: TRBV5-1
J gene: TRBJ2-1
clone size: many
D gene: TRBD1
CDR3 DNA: TGCGCCAGCAGCTTTGGCGGACAGGGGGTGTTCAATGAGCAGTTCTTC
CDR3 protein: CASSFGGQGVFNEQFF

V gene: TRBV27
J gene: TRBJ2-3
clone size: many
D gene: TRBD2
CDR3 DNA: TGTGCCAGCAGTGTCGGGACTACAGAACTCACAGATACGCAGTATTTT
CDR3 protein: CASSVGTTELTDTQYF

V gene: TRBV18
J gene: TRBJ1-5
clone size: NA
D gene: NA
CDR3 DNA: TGTGCCAGCTCATCTGACAGGCGAAATCAGCCCCAGCATTTT
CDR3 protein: CASSSDRRNQPQHF

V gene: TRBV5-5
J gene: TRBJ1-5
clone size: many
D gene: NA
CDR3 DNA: TGTGCCAGCAGCTTAGTAATCAGCCAGCCCCAGCATTTT
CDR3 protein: CASSLVISQPQHF

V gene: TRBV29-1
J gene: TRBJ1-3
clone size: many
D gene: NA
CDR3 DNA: TGCAGCGTTGCAGGGACGGAGAAGGACAAGTCTGGAAACACCATATATTTT
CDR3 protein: CSVAGTEKDKSGNTIYF

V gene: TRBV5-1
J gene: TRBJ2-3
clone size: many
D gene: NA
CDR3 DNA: TGCGCCAGCAGCGGGGACGGCAGGACAGATACGCAGTATTTT
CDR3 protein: CASSGDGRTDTQYF

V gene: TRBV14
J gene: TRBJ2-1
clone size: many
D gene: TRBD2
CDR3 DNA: TGTGCCAGCAGCCATCGAACCGGGACTAGCGGGAAACTATACAATGAGCAGTTCTTC
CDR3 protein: CASSHRTGTSGKLYNEQFF